This T cell receptor (beta chain) was identified in a study of T cell responses to AZD1222 COVID-19 vaccine. Whole-study results and caveats: Only 5 to 7 individuals given AZD1222 were seropositive at baseline.

Germline V CDR1 and CDR2: MNHNY, SVGAGI (reference sequence). The CDR3 runs 15 residues. Trimming pared 0 bases from V and 3 bases from J, leaving 9 bases between. On this clone itself: Its specificity is not known.

Clones were read by immunoSEQ multiplex PCR, and TCRdb kept only the in-frame ones, dropping some. The table records about 83,000 clones, less than 95% of them present only once. This chain connects TRBV6-6 to TRBJ1-5; tentatively, D is TRBD1 (5 bases). The specimen was peripheral blood, collected 28 days after the second AZD1222 dose. This receptor was taken from an adult who received the AZD1222 COVID-19 vaccine. DNA for the CDR3: TGTGCCAGCAGTTACTCCGGGGGAATCAATCAGCCCCAGCATTTT. The encoded protein is CASSYSGGINQPQHF.